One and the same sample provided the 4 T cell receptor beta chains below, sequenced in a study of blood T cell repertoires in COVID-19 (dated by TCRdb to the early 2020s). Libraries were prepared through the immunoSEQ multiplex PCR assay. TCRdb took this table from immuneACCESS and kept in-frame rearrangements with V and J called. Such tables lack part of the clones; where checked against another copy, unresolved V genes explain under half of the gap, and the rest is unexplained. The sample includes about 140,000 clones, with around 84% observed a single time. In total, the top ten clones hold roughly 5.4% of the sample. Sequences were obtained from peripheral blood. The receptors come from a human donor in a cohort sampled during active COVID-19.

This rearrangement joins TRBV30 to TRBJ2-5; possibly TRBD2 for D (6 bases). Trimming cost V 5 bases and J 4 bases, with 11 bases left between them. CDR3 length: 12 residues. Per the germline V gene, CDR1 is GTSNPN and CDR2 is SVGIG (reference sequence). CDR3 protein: CAWGGRGETQYF. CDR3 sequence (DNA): TGTGCCTGGGGTGGGCGGGGAGAGACCCAGTACTTC. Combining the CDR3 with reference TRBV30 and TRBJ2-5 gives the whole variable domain SQTIHQWPATLVQPVGSPLSLECTVEGTSNPNLYWYRQAAGRGLQLLFYSVGIGQISSEVPQNLSASRPQDRQFILSSKKLLLSDSGFYLCAWGGRGETQYFGPGTRLLVL.

For the CDR3, the DNA is TGTGCCAGTCTGGGGGGAACGGGCTACACCTTC. As protein: CASLGGTGYTF. The chain links TRBV19 to TRBJ1-2, with TRBD1 as a possible D gene (5 bases). Per the germline V gene, CDR1 is LNHDA and CDR2 is SQIVND (reference sequence). V was clipped by 8 bases and J by 8 bases, with 12 bases between them. The CDR3 has 11 residues.

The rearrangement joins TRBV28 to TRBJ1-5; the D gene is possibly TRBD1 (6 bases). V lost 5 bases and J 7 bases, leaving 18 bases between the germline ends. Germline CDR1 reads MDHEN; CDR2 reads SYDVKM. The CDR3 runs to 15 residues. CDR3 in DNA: TGTGCCAGCAGTCTAGAGGACAGAAGAGCCCAGCCCCAGCATTTT. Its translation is CASSLEDRRAQPQHF.

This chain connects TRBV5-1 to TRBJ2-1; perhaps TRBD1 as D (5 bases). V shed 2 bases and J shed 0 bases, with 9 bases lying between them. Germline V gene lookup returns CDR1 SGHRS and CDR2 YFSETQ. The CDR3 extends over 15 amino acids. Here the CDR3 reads CASSLQEPSYNEQFF. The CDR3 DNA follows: TGCGCCAGCAGCTTACAGGAGCCCTCCTACAATGAGCAGTTCTTC. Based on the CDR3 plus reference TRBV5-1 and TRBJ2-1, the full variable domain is KAGVTQTPRYLIKTRGQQVTLSCSPISGHRSVSWYQQTPGQGLQFLFEYFSETQRNKGNFPGRFSGRQFSNSRSEMNVSTLELGDSALYLCASSLQEPSYNEQFFGPGTRLTVL.